The clone carrying this T cell receptor (beta chain) has a count of ten or more. Between the trimmed V and J ends, which lost 0 bases and 1 base, there was a span of 10 bases. CDR1 is LGHDT, CDR2 YNNKEL, per germline (reference sequence). This CDR3 contains 15 residues. The data were taken from a study of identical twins. TCRdb re-derived calls from the 5' RACE reads in MiXCR, one entry per CDR3 protein. The sample holds fewer than 900,000 distinct CDR3 sequences, around 21% seen once. This sample was shared with a second study, whose subject was T cells expressing NK-cell markers. That work contributes: CD3+CD56+NKG2C+, CD3+CD56+NKG2C- and CD3+CD56-NKG2C+ T cells, once sorted, supplied the TCR beta repertoires. An anti-gamma-delta TCR antibody confined sorting to alpha-beta TCR T cells across several of the experiments.

The V gene is TRBV3-1, the J gene TRBJ2-7, with D perhaps assigned TRBD1 or TRBD2 (6 bases each). The sequence came from a young woman in good health. The sequencing sample was made of PBMCs. In DNA form, the CDR3 reads TGTGCCAGCAGCCAAGAGGGGGCGGGATCCTACGAGCAGTACTTC. Translated: CASSQEGAGSYEQYF.